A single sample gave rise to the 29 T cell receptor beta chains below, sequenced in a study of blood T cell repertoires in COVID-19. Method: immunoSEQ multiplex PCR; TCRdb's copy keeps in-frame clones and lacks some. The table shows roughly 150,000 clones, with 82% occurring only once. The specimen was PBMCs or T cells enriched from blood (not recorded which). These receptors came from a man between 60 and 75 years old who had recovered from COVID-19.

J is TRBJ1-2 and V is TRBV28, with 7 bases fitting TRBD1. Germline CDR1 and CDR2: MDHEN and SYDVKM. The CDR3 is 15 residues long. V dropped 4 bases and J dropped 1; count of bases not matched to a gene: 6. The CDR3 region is CASSSPGQNNYGYTF. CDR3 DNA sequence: TGTGCCAGCAGTTCGCCGGGACAGAATAACTATGGCTACACCTTC.

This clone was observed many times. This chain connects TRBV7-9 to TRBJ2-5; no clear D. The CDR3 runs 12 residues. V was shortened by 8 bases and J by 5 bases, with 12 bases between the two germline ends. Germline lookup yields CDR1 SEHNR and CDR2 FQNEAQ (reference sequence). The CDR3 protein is CASCIRWETQYF. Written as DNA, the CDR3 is TGTGCCAGCTGCATCAGATGGGAGACCCAGTACTTC.

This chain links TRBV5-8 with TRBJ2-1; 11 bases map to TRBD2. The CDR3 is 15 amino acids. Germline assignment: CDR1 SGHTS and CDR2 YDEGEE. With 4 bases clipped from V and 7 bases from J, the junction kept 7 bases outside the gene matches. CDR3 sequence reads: CASSATSGEPNEQFF. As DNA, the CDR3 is TGTGCCAGCAGCGCGACTAGCGGGGAACCAAATGAGCAGTTCTTC.

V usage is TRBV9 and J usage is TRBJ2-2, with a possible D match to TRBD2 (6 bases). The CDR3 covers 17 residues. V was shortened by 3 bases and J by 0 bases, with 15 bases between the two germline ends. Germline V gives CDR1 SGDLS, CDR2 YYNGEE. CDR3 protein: CASSGVVAETNTGELFF. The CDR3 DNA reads TGTGCCAGCAGCGGGGTAGTAGCGGAGACGAACACCGGGGAGCTGTTTTTT.

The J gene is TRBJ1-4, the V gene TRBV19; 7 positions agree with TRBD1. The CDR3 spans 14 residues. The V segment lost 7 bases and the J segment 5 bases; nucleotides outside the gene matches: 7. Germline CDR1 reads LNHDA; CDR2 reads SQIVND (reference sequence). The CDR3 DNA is TGTGCCAGTACAGTAGGGACAGCAAATGAAAAACTGTTTTTT. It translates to CASTVGTANEKLFF.

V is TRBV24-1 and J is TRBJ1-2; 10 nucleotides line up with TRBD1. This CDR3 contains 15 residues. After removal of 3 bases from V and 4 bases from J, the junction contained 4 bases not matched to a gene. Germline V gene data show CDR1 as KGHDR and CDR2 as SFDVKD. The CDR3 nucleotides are TGTGCCACCAGTGATCCCGGGACAGGGGCCTATGGCTACACCTTC. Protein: CATSDPGTGAYGYTF.

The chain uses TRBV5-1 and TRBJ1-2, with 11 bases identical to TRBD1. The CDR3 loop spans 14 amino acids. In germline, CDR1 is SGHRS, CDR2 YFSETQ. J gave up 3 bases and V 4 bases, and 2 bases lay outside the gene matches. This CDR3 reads CASSRTGGDYGYTF. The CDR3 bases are TGCGCCAGCAGCCGGACAGGGGGCGACTATGGCTACACCTTC. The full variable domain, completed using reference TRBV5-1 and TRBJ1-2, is KAGVTQTPRYLIKTRGQQVTLSCSPISGHRSVSWYQQTPGQGLQFLFEYFSETQRNKGNFPGRFSGRQFSNSRSEMNVSTLELGDSALYLCASSRTGGDYGYTFGSGTRLTVV.

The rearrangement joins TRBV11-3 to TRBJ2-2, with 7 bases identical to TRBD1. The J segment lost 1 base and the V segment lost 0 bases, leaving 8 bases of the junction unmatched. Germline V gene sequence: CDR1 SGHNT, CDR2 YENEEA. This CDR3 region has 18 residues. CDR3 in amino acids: CASSLDLGDSRNTGELFF. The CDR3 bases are TGTGCCAGCAGCTTAGATCTAGGGGACAGTCGGAACACCGGGGAGCTGTTTTTT.

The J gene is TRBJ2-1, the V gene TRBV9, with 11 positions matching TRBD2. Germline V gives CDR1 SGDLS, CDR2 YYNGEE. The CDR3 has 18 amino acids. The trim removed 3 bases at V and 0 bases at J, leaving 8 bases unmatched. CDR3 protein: CASSGQGLAGFSYNEQFF. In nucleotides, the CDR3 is TGTGCCAGCAGCGGACAAGGACTAGCGGGTTTCTCCTACAATGAGCAGTTCTTC.

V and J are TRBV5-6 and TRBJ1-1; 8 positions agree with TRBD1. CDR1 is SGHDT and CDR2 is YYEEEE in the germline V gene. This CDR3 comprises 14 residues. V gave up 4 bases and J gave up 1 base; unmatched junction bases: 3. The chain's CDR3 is CASSGRGRNTEAFF. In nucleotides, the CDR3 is TGTGCCAGCAGCGGCAGGGGGCGGAACACTGAAGCTTTCTTT.

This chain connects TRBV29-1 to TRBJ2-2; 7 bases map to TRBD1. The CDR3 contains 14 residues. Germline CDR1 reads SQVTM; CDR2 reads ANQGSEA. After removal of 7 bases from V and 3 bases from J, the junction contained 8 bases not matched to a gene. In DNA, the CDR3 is TGCAGCGGAACCGACAGGGCGGACACCGGGGAGCTGTTTTTT. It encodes CSGTDRADTGELFF.

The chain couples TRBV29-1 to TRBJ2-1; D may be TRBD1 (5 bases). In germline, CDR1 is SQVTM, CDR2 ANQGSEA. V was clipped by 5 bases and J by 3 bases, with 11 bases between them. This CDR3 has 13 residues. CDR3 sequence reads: CSVQADSYNEQFF. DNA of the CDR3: TGCAGCGTTCAGGCAGACAGCTACAATGAGCAGTTCTTC.

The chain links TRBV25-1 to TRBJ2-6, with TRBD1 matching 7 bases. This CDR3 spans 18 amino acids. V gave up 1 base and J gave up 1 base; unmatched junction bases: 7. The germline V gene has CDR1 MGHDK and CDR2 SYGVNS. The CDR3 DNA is TGTGCCAGCAGTGAATTACAGGGGCGCTCGTCTGGGGCCAACGTCCTGACTTTC. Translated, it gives CASSELQGRSSGANVLTF. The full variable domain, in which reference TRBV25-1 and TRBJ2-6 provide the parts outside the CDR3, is EADIYQTPRYLVIGTGKKITLECSQTMGHDKMYWYQQDPGMELHLIHYSYGVNSTEKGDLSSESTVSRIRTEHFPLTLESARPSHTSQYLCASSELQGRSSGANVLTFGAGSRLTVL.

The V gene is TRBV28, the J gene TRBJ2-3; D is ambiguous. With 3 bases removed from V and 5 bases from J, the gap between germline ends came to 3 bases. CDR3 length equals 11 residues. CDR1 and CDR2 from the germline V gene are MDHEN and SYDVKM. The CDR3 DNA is TGTGCCAGCAGTTTTCGAGATACGCAGTATTTT. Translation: CASSFRDTQYF.

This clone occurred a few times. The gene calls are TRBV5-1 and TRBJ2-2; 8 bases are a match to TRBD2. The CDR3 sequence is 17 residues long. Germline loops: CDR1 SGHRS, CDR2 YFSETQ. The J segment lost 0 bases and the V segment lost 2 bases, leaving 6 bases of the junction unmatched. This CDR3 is CASSFVAGKTNTGELFF. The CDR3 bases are TGCGCCAGCAGCTTCGTAGCGGGGAAGACGAACACCGGGGAGCTGTTTTTT. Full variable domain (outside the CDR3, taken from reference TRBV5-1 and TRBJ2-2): KAGVTQTPRYLIKTRGQQVTLSCSPISGHRSVSWYQQTPGQGLQFLFEYFSETQRNKGNFPGRFSGRQFSNSRSEMNVSTLELGDSALYLCASSFVAGKTNTGELFFGEGSRLTVL.

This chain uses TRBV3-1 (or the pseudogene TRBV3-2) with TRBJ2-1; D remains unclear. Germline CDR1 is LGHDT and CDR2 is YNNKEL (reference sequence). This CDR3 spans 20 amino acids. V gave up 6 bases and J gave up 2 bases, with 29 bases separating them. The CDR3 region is CASSLLVTTHLPSTYNEQFF. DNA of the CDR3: TGTGCCAGCAGTCTATTGGTCACCACTCACCTCCCTTCAACCTACAATGAGCAGTTCTTC.

The CDR3 region has the DNA TGTGCCATCCTCGCCCAGGGGCCTACGGGGACCGGGGAGCTGTTTTTT. It specifies CAILAQGPTGTGELFF. The gene calls are TRBV7-8 and TRBJ2-2, with D perhaps TRBD1 (6 bases). Germline V lookup: CDR1 SGHVS, CDR2 FQNEAQ. Trimming stripped 10 bases from V and 5 bases from J, with 23 bases between. The CDR3 covers 16 residues. Full variable domain (remainder filled in from reference TRBV7-8 and TRBJ2-2): GAGVSQSPRYKVAKRGQDVALRCDPISGHVSLFWYQQALGQGPEFLTYFQNEAQLDKSGLPSDRFFAERPEGSVSTLKIQRTQQEDSAVYLCAILAQGPTGTGELFFGEGSRLTVL.

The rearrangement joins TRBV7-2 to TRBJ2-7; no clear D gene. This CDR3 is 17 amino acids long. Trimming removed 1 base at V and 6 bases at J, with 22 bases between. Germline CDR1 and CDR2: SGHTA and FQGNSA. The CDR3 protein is CASSLVGSRHAAGEQYF. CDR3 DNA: TGTGCCAGCAGCTTAGTAGGCAGCAGGCATGCTGCTGGCGAGCAGTACTTC. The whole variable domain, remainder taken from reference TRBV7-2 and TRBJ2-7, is GAGVSQSPSNKVTEKGKDVELRCDPISGHTALYWYRQSLGQGLEFLIYFQGNSAPDKSGLPSDRFSAERTGGSVSTLTIQRTQQEDSAVYLCASSLVGSRHAAGEQYFGPGTRLTVT.

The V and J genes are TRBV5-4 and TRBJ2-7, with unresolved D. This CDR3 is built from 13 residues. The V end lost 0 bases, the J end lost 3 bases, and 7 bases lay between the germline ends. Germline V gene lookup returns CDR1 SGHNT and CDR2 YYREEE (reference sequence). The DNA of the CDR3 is TGTGCCAGCAGCTTGGAACAGCACTACGAGCAGTACTTC. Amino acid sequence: CASSLEQHYEQYF.

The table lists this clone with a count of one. CDR3 DNA sequence: TGTGCCAGCAGCTCTGGACAGAGCAATCAGCCCCAGCATTTT. Protein sequence: CASSSGQSNQPQHF. V gene TRBV5-6 combines with J gene TRBJ1-5; the D gene is possibly TRBD1 (6 bases). The germline CDR1 and CDR2 sequences are SGHDT and YYEEEE. V was shortened by 3 bases and J by 1 base, with 8 bases between the two germline ends. The CDR3 has 14 residues.

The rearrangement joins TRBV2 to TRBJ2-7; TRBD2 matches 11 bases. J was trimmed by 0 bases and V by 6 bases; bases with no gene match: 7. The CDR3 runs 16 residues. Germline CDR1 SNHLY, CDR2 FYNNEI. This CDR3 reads CASSALAGGPSYEQYF. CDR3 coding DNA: TGTGCCAGCAGCGCCCTAGCGGGAGGACCCTCCTACGAGCAGTACTTC.

CDR3 in DNA: TGTGCCAGTAGTATAGGCGGGCGCGGGACCCAGTACTTC. It specifies CASSIGGRGTQYF. J is TRBJ2-5 and V is TRBV19, with D perhaps matching TRBD2 (5 bases). In germline, CDR1 is LNHDA, CDR2 SQIVND (reference sequence). CDR3 length equals 13 residues. Trimming took 1 base from V and 7 from J, leaving 10 bases between them. Full variable domain (remainder filled in from reference TRBV19 and TRBJ2-5): DGGITQSPKYLFRKEGQNVTLSCEQNLNHDAMYWYRQDPGQGLRLIYYSQIVNDFQKGDIAEGYSVSREKKESFPLTVTSAQKNPTAFYLCASSIGGRGTQYFGPGTRLLVL.

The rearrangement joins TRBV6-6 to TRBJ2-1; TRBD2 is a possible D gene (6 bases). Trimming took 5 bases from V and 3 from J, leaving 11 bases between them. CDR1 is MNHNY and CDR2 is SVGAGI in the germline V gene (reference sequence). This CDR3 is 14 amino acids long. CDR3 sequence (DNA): TGTGCCAGCAGTAAGCCGGGAGTCTACAATGAGCAGTTCTTC. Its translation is CASSKPGVYNEQFF.

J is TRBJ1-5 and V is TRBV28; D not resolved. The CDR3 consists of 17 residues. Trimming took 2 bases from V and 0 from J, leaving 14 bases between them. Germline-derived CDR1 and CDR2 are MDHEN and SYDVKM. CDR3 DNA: TGTGCCAGCAGTTTAACCGCGGTACATCATAGCAATCAGCCCCAGCATTTT. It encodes CASSLTAVHHSNQPQHF.

The CDR3, as DNA: TGTGCCAGCAGTTTATTTACCCCCTCACAGGGATACACAGATACGCAGTATTTT. It yields the protein CASSLFTPSQGYTDTQYF. The chain uses TRBV28 and TRBJ2-3; a possible D gene is TRBD1 (6 bases). With 1 base removed from V and 2 bases from J, the gap between germline ends came to 19 bases. Germline CDR1 and CDR2: MDHEN and SYDVKM. The CDR3 consists of 18 residues. Drawing the rest from reference TRBV28 and TRBJ2-3, the complete variable domain is DVKVTQSSRYLVKRTGEKVFLECVQDMDHENMFWYRQDPGLGLRLIYFSYDVKMKEKGDIPEGYSVSREKKERFSLILESASTNQTSMYLCASSLFTPSQGYTDTQYFGPGTRLTVL.

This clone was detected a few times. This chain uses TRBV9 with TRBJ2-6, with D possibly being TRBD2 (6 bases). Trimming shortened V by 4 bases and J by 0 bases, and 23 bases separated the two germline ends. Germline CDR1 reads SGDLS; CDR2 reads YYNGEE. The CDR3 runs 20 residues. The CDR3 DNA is TGTGCCAGCAGCCCACAGTTTTTTGGGACTCTGAGCTCTGGGGCCAACGTCCTGACTTTC. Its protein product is CASSPQFFGTLSSGANVLTF.

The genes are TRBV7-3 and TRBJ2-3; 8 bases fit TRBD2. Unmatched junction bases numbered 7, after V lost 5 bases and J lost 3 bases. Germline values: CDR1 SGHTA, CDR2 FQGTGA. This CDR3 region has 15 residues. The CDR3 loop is CASSAFSGGTDTQYF. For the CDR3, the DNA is TGTGCCAGCAGCGCCTTCAGCGGGGGAACAGATACGCAGTATTTT. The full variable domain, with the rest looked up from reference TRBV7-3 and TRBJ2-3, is GAGVSQTPSNKVTEKGKYVELRCDPISGHTALYWYRQSLGQGPEFLIYFQGTGAADDSGLPNDRFFAVRPEGSVSTLKIQRTERGDSAVYLCASSAFSGGTDTQYFGPGTRLTVL.

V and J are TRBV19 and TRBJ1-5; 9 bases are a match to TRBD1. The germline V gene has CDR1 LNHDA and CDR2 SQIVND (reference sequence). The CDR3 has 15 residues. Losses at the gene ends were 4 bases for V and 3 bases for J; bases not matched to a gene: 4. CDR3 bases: TGTGCCAGTAGTAAGGACAGGGGAAACAATCAGCCCCAGCATTTT. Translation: CASSKDRGNNQPQHF.

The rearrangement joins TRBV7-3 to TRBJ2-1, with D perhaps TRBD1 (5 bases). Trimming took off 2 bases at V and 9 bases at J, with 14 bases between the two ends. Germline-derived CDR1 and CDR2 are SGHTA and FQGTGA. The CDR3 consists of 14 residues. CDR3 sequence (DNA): TGTGCCAGCAGCTTATCCGGCAGGGCCCTTGAGCAGTTCTTC. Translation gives CASSLSGRALEQFF.